These T cell receptor beta chains were read from a single sample in a study of T cell responses to AZD1222 COVID-19 vaccine. Clones were sequenced by immunoSEQ multiplex PCR, and TCRdb holds only the in-frame ones, with some missing. The table records some 190,000 clones, 85% to 95% of them present only once. This specimen was peripheral blood, taken on day 0 of AZD1222 vaccination. The receptors stem from an adult in good health. Each CDR3 is given with its conserved first and last residue. D genes are given only for firm matches. Expanded clones are given a class, and other clones once, few, many or no size at all.

clone size	J gene	V gene	D gene	CDR3 DNA	CDR3 protein
-	TRBJ1-2	TRBV9	TRBD1	TGTGCCAGCAGCGTAGAGGTTTTTGAGGGGGCGCATGGCTACACCTTC	CASSVEVFEGAHGYTF
-	TRBJ1-3	TRBV5-4	-	TGTGCCAGCAGCTTGCCCGGGAACGGAAACACCATATATTTT	CASSLPGNGNTIYF
-	TRBJ1-1	TRBV19	-	TGTGCCAGTAGTATTCGGCAGGGCAGGGAAGCTTTCTTT	CASSIRQGREAFF
-	TRBJ1-1	TRBV28	-	TGTGCCAGCAGGGTTCGATCAGGCGATATGAACACTGAAGCTTTCTTT	CASRVRSGDMNTEAFF
-	TRBJ2-5	TRBV15	TRBD2	TGTGCCACCAGCAGGGGACTAGGCGGCCCAGAGACCCAGTACTTC	CATSRGLGGPETQYF
-	TRBJ1-1	TRBV7-9	-	TGTGCCAGCAGCGCGGGCGTGAGGGCTTTCTTT	CASSAGVRAFF
-	TRBJ1-1	TRBV6-5	-	TGTGCCAGCAGTTACTCGAAACGGAACACTGAAGCTTTCTTT	CASSYSKRNTEAFF
-	TRBJ1-1	TRBV28	-	TGTGCCAGCACAGCCGGGGGGACTGAAGCTTTCTTT	CASTAGGTEAFF
-	TRBJ2-3	TRBV5-6	-	TGTGCCAGCAGCCCTCTAGCATCGACAGATACGCAGTATTTT	CASSPLASTDTQYF
once	TRBJ1-2	TRBV19	TRBD1	TGTGCCAGTAGTACCCGGACAGGGCCGATCACCTTC	CASSTRTGPITF
once	TRBJ2-5	TRBV19	-	TGTGCCAGTAGAGAGCGGGAGACCCAGTACTTC	CASRERETQYF
few	TRBJ1-1	TRBV7-8	-	TGTGCCAGCAGCGCCCGGTCGGGGTTGAACACTGAAGCTTTCTTT	CASSARSGLNTEAFF
-	TRBJ1-4	TRBV28	TRBD1	TGTGCCAGCGCCTCCCCGACAGGGAGTTCTCAGAATGAAAAACTGTTTTTT	CASASPTGSSQNEKLFF
-	TRBJ1-4	TRBV5-1	-	TGCGCCAGCAGCTTGGCGAGGGGAGGGGCCGAAAAACTGTTTTTT	CASSLARGGAEKLFF
once	TRBJ2-1	TRBV6-1	TRBD2	TGTGCCAGCAGTGACGAGCGGGGACGCTCCTACAATGAGCAGTTCTTC	CASSDERGRSYNEQFF
few	TRBJ1-2	TRBV18	TRBD1	TGTGCCAGCTCACCACAAACCGGACAGGGGGCGATGTATGGCTACACCTTC	CASSPQTGQGAMYGYTF
-	TRBJ1-5	TRBV18	-	TGTGCCAGCTCACCAACTTCCAGGCTAAGCCAGCCCCAGCATTTT	CASSPTSRLSQPQHF
-	TRBJ2-1	TRBV7-9	-	TGTGAGGTTGGTCCGCAGTTCTTC	CEVGPQFF
-	TRBJ1-3	TRBV6-5	-	TGTGCCAGCAGTTACACCAGCGGGGAGCGAAACACCATATATTTT	CASSYTSGERNTIYF
few	TRBJ1-2	TRBV29-1	-	TGCAGCGCGACGGTAGACTATGGCTACACCTTC	CSATVDYGYTF
-	TRBJ1-4	TRBV5-1	-	TGCGCCAGCAGCTTGGAACAGCATAATGAAAAACTGTTTTTT	CASSLEQHNEKLFF
-	TRBJ1-5	TRBV6-2/TRBV6-3	-	TGTGCCAGCAGTTACTCGAGATTGGAGGGTGGCAATCAGCCCCAGCATTTT	CASSYSRLEGGNQPQHF
-	TRBJ2-3	TRBV6-5	TRBD1	TGTGCCAGCAGGCCCACGGGACAGGGACGGAATACGCAGTATTTT	CASRPTGQGRNTQYF
-	TRBJ1-3	TRBV24-1	-	TGTGCCACCAGTGCAGGGGCTGGAAACACCATATATTTT	CATSAGAGNTIYF